Each of the 31 T cell receptor beta chains below was sequenced from the same sample in a study of post-analysis software for immune sequencing data. Study observations and caveats: Among 5 or 6 TRBV segments more frequent in patients than controls were TRBV5-6, TRBV5-1 and TRBV20-1.

Carried by the TCR beta cDNA libraries were unique molecular identifiers. TCRdb used MiXCR to reprocess the PCR reads, holding one entry per CDR3 protein. The sample holds 650,000 to 850,000 distinct CDR3 sequences, 40% to 55% seen once. These receptors lack a known antigen. Sequences were obtained from blood. The receptors were gathered from a girl between 5 and 17 years old with multiple sclerosis.

The chain has TRBV20-1 and TRBJ2-1, with a possible D match to TRBD2 (6 bases). This CDR3 spans 12 amino acids. V lost 6 bases and J 0 bases, leaving 6 bases between the germline ends. Germline V lookup: CDR1 DFQATT, CDR2 SNEGSKA (reference sequence). The CDR3 nucleotides read TGCAGTGCGCGGGACTCCTACAATGAGCAGTTCTTC. It translates to CSARDSYNEQFF.

V gene TRBV3-1 combines with J gene TRBJ2-5; 14 nucleotides agree with TRBD2. V lost 5 bases to trimming and J lost 2 bases; unmatched junction nucleotides: 4. This CDR3 region has 16 residues. Per the germline V gene, CDR1 is LGHDT and CDR2 is YNNKEL (reference sequence). The chain's CDR3 is CASSEGLAGAQETQYF. The CDR3 DNA sequence: TGTGCCAGCAGCGAGGGACTAGCGGGAGCTCAAGAGACCCAGTACTTC.

This clonotype was picked up a small number of times. V usage is TRBV6-1 and J usage is TRBJ1-4, with 8 positions matching TRBD1. Germline CDR1 and CDR2: MNHNS and SASEGT. After removal of 7 bases from V and 8 bases from J, the junction contained 9 bases not matched to a gene. The CDR3 has 14 amino acids. CDR3 protein: CASKVDRVLEKLFF. The CDR3 DNA follows: TGTGCCAGCAAGGTGGACAGGGTCTTAGAAAAACTGTTTTTT.

The V and J genes are TRBV15 and TRBJ2-5; perhaps TRBD2 as D (6 bases). This CDR3 has 13 residues. The germline V and J ends were trimmed by 8 bases and 2 bases, with 12 bases remaining between them. CDR1 and CDR2 (germline): LNHNV, YYDKDF (reference sequence). The CDR3 sequence is CATGGTLQETQYF. CDR3 DNA: TGTGCCACCGGAGGGACTTTACAAGAGACCCAGTACTTC.

This clonotype was detected only a few times. The chain joins TRBV6-1 to TRBJ1-1; the match to TRBD1 covers 9 bases. The CDR3 spans 12 residues. V was clipped by 5 bases and J by 9 bases; unmatched bases: 4. CDR1 is MNHNS and CDR2 is SASEGT in the germline V gene. DNA of the CDR3: TGTGCCAGCAGTAACAGGGGGCAGAAAGCTTTCTTT. It yields the protein CASSNRGQKAFF.

On this clonotype itself: Relative to the germline gene, one junction end is altered; a read error may explain this. The gene calls are TRBV27 and TRBJ2-7; TRBD2 matches 7 bases. CDR1 and CDR2 from the germline V gene are MNHEY and SMNVEV (reference sequence). This CDR3 is 15 amino acids long. CDR3 DNA: TGTGCCAGCAGTTTATCGGGGGGGTTCTCCTGCGAGCAGTACTTC. This translates into CASSLSGGFSCEQYF.

The gene calls are TRBV29-1 and TRBJ2-7; the D gene is possibly TRBD2 (5 bases). This CDR3 contains 13 residues. Trimming took 1 base from V and 0 from J, leaving 7 bases between them. CDR1 is SQVTM and CDR2 is ANQGSEA in the germline V gene. Here the CDR3 DNA reads TGCAGCGTTGAAGGTAGCGACTCCTACGAGCAGTACTTC. Protein product: CSVEGSDSYEQYF.

The chain employs TRBV20-1 and TRBJ2-5; no reliable D call. Germline lookup yields CDR1 DFQATT and CDR2 SNEGSKA (reference sequence). The ends were cut back, 4 bases at V and 3 bases at J, with 15 bases in the middle. The CDR3 covers 14 residues. The CDR3 DNA is TGCAGTGCTATCCACTCGATTGGCAAAGAGACCCAGTACTTC. Its translation: CSAIHSIGKETQYF.

V gene TRBV7-2 combines with J gene TRBJ1-5; 8 bases are shared with TRBD1. With V trimmed by 3 bases and J by 5 bases, 6 bases remained unmatched. In germline, CDR1 is SGHTA, CDR2 FQGNSA. This CDR3 spans 15 amino acids. CDR3 protein: CASSFRQGRDQPQHF. CDR3 nucleotides: TGTGCCAGCAGCTTTCGACAGGGGCGGGATCAGCCCCAGCATTTT.

Ten or more counts support this clonotype. One junction end disagrees with the germline gene, perhaps due to a read error. V usage is TRBV5-1 and J usage is TRBJ2-7; 9 nucleotides align to TRBD1. In germline, CDR1 is SGHRS, CDR2 YFSETQ. This CDR3 has 14 residues. Written as DNA, the CDR3 is TGTGCCAGCAGCGGGACAGGGAGCTCCTACGAGCAGTACTTC. It yields the protein CASSGTGSSYEQYF.

The gene calls are TRBV6-6 and TRBJ1-2; a weak D match, TRBD1 (5 bases). This CDR3 has 16 amino acids. Germline loops: CDR1 MNHNY, CDR2 SVGAGI (reference sequence). The ends were cut back, 0 bases at V and 6 bases at J, with 17 bases in the middle. The CDR3 spells CASSYSGGEVVNGYTF. DNA of the CDR3: TGTGCCAGCAGTTACTCGGGGGGGGAGGTGGTGAATGGCTACACCTTC.

This chain joins TRBV5-1 and TRBJ2-7, with D possibly matching TRBD2 (6 bases). The germline V gene encodes CDR1 SGHRS and CDR2 YFSETQ. The CDR3 totals 14 residues. The germline V and J ends were trimmed by 0 bases and 3 bases, with 10 bases remaining between them. CDR3 in DNA: TGCGCCAGCAGCTTGGGCGGGAAATTCTACGAGCAGTACTTC. Translating it yields CASSLGGKFYEQYF.

This clonotype was observed a single time. CDR3 sequence reads: CGGPPLAKNIQYF. DNA of the CDR3: TGTGGGGGACCTCCCTTAGCCAAAAACATTCAGTACTTC. The chain uses TRBV7-3 and TRBJ2-4; D could derive from TRBD1 or TRBD2 (5 bases each). Per the germline V gene, CDR1 is SGHTA and CDR2 is FQGTGA. The CDR3 covers 13 residues. Full variable domain (missing parts from reference TRBV7-3 and TRBJ2-4): GAGVSQTPSNKVTEKGKYVELRCDPISGHTALYWYRQSLGQGPEFLIYFQGTGAADDSGLPNDRFFAVRPEGSVSTLKIQRTERGDSAVYLCGGPPLAKNIQYFGAGTRLSVL.

The sample holds one count of this clonotype. V is TRBV20-1 and J is TRBJ1-5; a weak D match, TRBD1 (6 bases). CDR1 and CDR2 (germline): DFQATT, SNEGSKA (reference sequence). The germline V and J ends were trimmed by 1 base and 1 base, with 14 bases remaining between them. The CDR3 is 16 residues long. The CDR3 here is CSARAMTGSSNQPQHF. The DNA for the CDR3 is TGCAGTGCTAGAGCCATGACAGGATCGAGCAATCAGCCCCAGCATTTT.

This clonotype has just a few counts. The rearrangement joins TRBV2 to TRBJ2-4; TRBD1 matches at 11 bases. This CDR3 region has 15 residues. Looked up from germline, CDR1 is SNHLY and CDR2 is FYNNEI. With V trimmed by 4 bases and J by 1 base, 0 bases remained unmatched. The CDR3 reads CASSGTGGAKNIQYF. The CDR3 DNA follows: TGTGCCAGCAGTGGGACAGGGGGCGCCAAAAACATTCAGTACTTC.

V usage is TRBV11-2 and J usage is TRBJ2-4; D is perhaps TRBD1 (7 bases). The CDR3 consists of 16 residues. Germline lookup yields CDR1 SGHAT and CDR2 FQNNGV. The germline V and J ends were trimmed by 3 bases and 0 bases, with 12 bases remaining between them. For the CDR3, the DNA is TGTGCCAGCAGCTTTAACAGGGGACTAGCCAAAAACATTCAGTACTTC. It is translated as CASSFNRGLAKNIQYF.

This chain connects TRBV19 to TRBJ1-2; D is unresolved. Per the germline V gene, CDR1 is LNHDA and CDR2 is SQIVND (reference sequence). CDR3 length equals 15 residues. V was clipped by 5 bases and J by 2 bases, with 15 bases between them. The DNA of the CDR3 is TGTGCCAGTAGTCCCGGTCCAGGTTCGAACTATGGCTACACCTTC. It yields the protein CASSPGPGSNYGYTF.

A single count supports this clonotype. This chain joins TRBV4-2 and TRBJ2-1; 14 bases are a match to TRBD2. This CDR3 region has 15 residues. Looked up from germline, CDR1 is LGHNA and CDR2 is YNFKEQ. Trimming took 1 base from V and 8 from J; bases not matched to a gene: 1. CDR3 in DNA: TGTGCCAGCAGCCAAGCGGGACTAGCGGGAGATGAGCAGTTCTTC. It specifies CASSQAGLAGDEQFF.

This clonotype was detected a few times. This chain joins TRBV12-3 or TRBV12-4 and TRBJ2-7, with 9 nucleotides matching TRBD1. The junction had 18 bases not matched to a gene; V was cut back by 6 bases and J by 6 bases. The CDR3 length is 17 residues. CDR3 sequence reads: CASSPGTGKLSASEQYF. The CDR3, as DNA: TGTGCCAGCAGCCCCGGGACAGGGAAACTTTCGGCTTCCGAGCAGTACTTC.

The chain has TRBV7-2 and TRBJ2-1; 7 positions agree with TRBD2. Germline V gives CDR1 SGHTA, CDR2 FQGNSA. This CDR3 is 16 amino acids long. J lost 8 bases, V lost 2 bases, and 12 bases had no gene match. CDR3 in amino acids: CASSLSTSAQKDEQFF. In DNA, the CDR3 is TGTGCCAGCAGCTTATCAACTAGCGCCCAAAAAGATGAGCAGTTCTTC. The whole variable domain, remainder taken from reference TRBV7-2 and TRBJ2-1, is GAGVSQSPSNKVTEKGKDVELRCDPISGHTALYWYRQSLGQGLEFLIYFQGNSAPDKSGLPSDRFSAERTGGSVSTLTIQRTQQEDSAVYLCASSLSTSAQKDEQFFGPGTRLTVL.

The chain has TRBV20-1 and TRBJ1-1; D not resolved. Trimming removed 1 base at V and 0 bases at J, with 6 bases between. The CDR3 is 13 amino acids. Per the germline V gene, CDR1 is DFQATT and CDR2 is SNEGSKA (reference sequence). CDR3 coding DNA: TGCAGTGCTAGAGGGAGCATGAACACTGAAGCTTTCTTT. This sequence encodes CSARGSMNTEAFF.

In regard to this clonotype: At one end the junction does not follow the germline gene, possibly because of a read error. The chain couples TRBV12-3 or TRBV12-4 to TRBJ2-5; D is perhaps TRBD1 (5 bases). The CDR3 loop spans 15 amino acids. CDR3 loop: CASSLTERFGETPYF. The CDR3 bases are TGTGCCAGCAGTTTGACAGAGCGATTTGGAGAGACCCCGTACTTC.

V and J are TRBV5-1 and TRBJ2-7; no clear D. Germline values: CDR1 SGHRS, CDR2 YFSETQ. This CDR3 has 15 amino acids. V was clipped by 1 base and J by 0 bases, with 11 bases between them. The CDR3 is CASSLNSYSSYEQYF. The CDR3 DNA follows: TGCGCCAGCAGCTTGAACTCCTATAGCTCCTACGAGCAGTACTTC.

V gene TRBV11-2 combines with J gene TRBJ1-2; 7 nucleotides line up with TRBD1. The CDR3 has 17 residues. CDR1 is SGHAT, CDR2 FQNNGV, per germline. Trimming cost V 5 bases and J 1 base; bases outside gene matches: 13. CDR3 region: CASSPWTGRSINYGYTF. CDR3 coding DNA: TGTGCCAGCAGCCCATGGACAGGACGCTCGATTAACTATGGCTACACCTTC.

The chain joins TRBV30 to TRBJ1-6; no clear D gene. The germline CDR1 and CDR2 sequences are GTSNPN and SVGIG (reference sequence). CDR3 length: 13 residues. V lost 6 bases and J 4 bases, leaving 10 bases between the germline ends. CDR3 sequence reads: CACIREYNSPLHF. The CDR3 nucleotides read TGTGCCTGCATCCGGGAGTATAATTCACCCCTCCACTTT.

The CDR3 sequence: CASSLSDKNIQYF. The CDR3 nucleotides read TGTGCCAGCAGTTTAAGTGACAAAAACATTCAGTACTTC. The J gene is TRBJ2-4, the V gene TRBV27, with D hard to call. V was cut by 2 bases and J by 3 bases, with 5 bases left in between. Germline loops: CDR1 MNHEY, CDR2 SMNVEV (reference sequence). The CDR3 covers 13 residues.

The rearrangement uses TRBV4-1 and TRBJ1-4; D remains ambiguous. Germline assignment: CDR1 MGHRA and CDR2 YSYEKL. V gave up 3 bases and J gave up 2 bases, with 7 bases separating them. This CDR3 has 14 amino acids. CDR3 region: CASSQDGTNEKLFF. CDR3 nucleotides: TGCGCCAGCAGCCAGGACGGGACTAATGAAAAACTGTTTTTT.

The V call is TRBV11-2, the J call TRBJ2-1; possible D gene TRBD1, 6 bases. V was clipped by 2 bases and J by 12 bases, with 11 bases between them. Germline V gene sequence: CDR1 SGHAT, CDR2 FQNNGV. This CDR3 comprises 12 residues. In DNA form, the CDR3 reads TGTGCCAGCAGCTTACCGGACAGTCGGCAGTTCTTC. Its translation: CASSLPDSRQFF.

The chain has TRBV5-1 and TRBJ2-4; weak D call: TRBD1 (6 bases). V was shortened by 4 bases and J by 1 base, with 15 bases between the two germline ends. Germline CDR1 SGHRS, CDR2 YFSETQ. This CDR3 contains 16 residues. The CDR3 reads CASSEEGGWAKNIQYF. CDR3 nucleotide sequence: TGCGCCAGCAGCGAGGAAGGGGGATGGGCCAAAAACATTCAGTACTTC.

Note on this clonotype: This may be a read error: a much more frequent sequence differs by one nucleotide. This sequence joins TRBV29-1 and TRBJ2-5, with a weak D call TRBD1 (5 bases). Trimming removed 6 bases at V and 5 bases at J, with 10 bases between. CDR1 is SQVTM and CDR2 is ANQGSEA in the germline V gene. This CDR3 has 11 amino acids. The CDR3 DNA follows: TGCAGCGTCGCGAAGGGGGAGACCCAGTACTTC. Translation gives CSVAKGETQYF.

V usage is TRBV4-1 and J usage is TRBJ2-1, with 16 bases lining up with TRBD2. From germline, CDR1 is MGHRA and CDR2 YSYEKL. The CDR3 length is 15 residues. V lost 4 bases, J lost 15 bases, and 9 bases stayed unmatched. CDR3: CASSPGTSGRASGFF. The CDR3 nucleotides read TGCGCCAGCAGCCCCGGGACTAGCGGGAGGGCCTCGGGGTTCTTC.